This T cell receptor beta chain was found in a study of T cell responses to AZD1222 COVID-19 vaccine (dated by TCRdb to 2020 to 2023). Concerning the study at large: TCR sequencing was performed for approximately 240 trial participants, of whom 200 to 210 were given two doses of AZD1222 and 26 were given two doses of MenACWY control vaccine. Trial participants were enrolled into age subgroups of 18-55, 56-69 and 70-plus years, which contained 148, 28 and 57 TCR-sequenced participants, respectively.

The CDR3 regions of human TCRbeta chains were analyzed by immunosequencing. Regarding the original processing steps: Repertoire TCRs were checked for matches against a reference library of SARS-CoV-2-specific TCRs that had been generated using the MIRA antigen-specificity platform. Breadth was defined as the fraction of unique TCRs that were SARS-CoV-2-associated. Depth was defined as the fraction of total T cells that were SARS-CoV-2-associated. Using the MIRA data, each spike-specific TCR was mapped to the spike region that the TCR reacts to and placed in a CD4 or CD8 class. Log10-transformed breadth and depth values were compared by one-way ANOVA with Sidak's multiple comparisons tests. TCRdb stores this immuneACCESS table with in-frame sequences only. Part of the clones is absent; in the studies checked, under half of the shortfall reflects unresolved V genes, and no reason is known for the rest. The V and J calls and the clone size are those of that table, but D and trimming were determined from the DNA. The sample includes about 200,000 clones, with 90% to 95% observed a single time. The leading ten clones occupy around 3.5% of the sample.

Points on this clone: It lacks a known antigen. Base qualities are missing; no much larger clone stands one base away.

The intended sense of this specimen's time point label: about 28 days (+/-7) after the second vaccine dose. AZD1222 recipients with second doses at about 4 weeks or about 12 weeks were pooled, because spike-specific TCR depth and breadth did not differ between schedules. Vaccinee samples were obtained from the UK trials COV001 and COV002, which included a single-blind randomized controlled phase 2/3 trial of AZD1222 (ChAdOx1 nCoV-19) in healthy adults. Trial participant PBMC samples were collected at day 0 and day 28 after the second dose for TCRbeta chain sequencing. Deletion took 5 bases off V and 2 bases off J, with a span of 13 bases between the germline ends. The germline V gene yields SGHVS for CDR1 and FQNEAQ for CDR2. The CDR3, from cysteine to phenylalanine, totals 15 residues. The retained sequence is limited to the CDR3, 45 bases, with the frame set at the first base. The full study reports these points: The vaccine-associated CD4 TCRs covered the entire spike protein, and the dominant responses fell in regions 160-218 and 743-854. Most participants were white British and females outnumbered males, and the authors suggested that clonal diversity may have been underestimated. Because no day 14 peak-response samples were available, the repertoires could be characterized only after the peak T cell response. In the small 56-69-year group, the increase in depth fell short of significance, most likely because of low power. Reportedly, almost half of the unique spike-specific TCRs recognized epitopes lying outside the regions that are mutated in the B.1.351 and B.1.1.7 variants. Conclusions about previously exposed vaccinees were limited because only six AZD1222 recipients were SARS-CoV-2 seropositive at baseline. After two AZD1222 doses, spike-specific TCR breadth and depth were significantly higher than at day 0 and than in MenACWY recipients.

The rearranged chain carries TRBV7-8 and TRBJ1-5; the best D guess is TRBD1, with 5 bases matching. The sequences come from peripheral blood, collected 28 days after the second AZD1222 dose. The sequence was collected from an adult who received the AZD1222 COVID-19 vaccine. CDR3 region: CASSISRGGNQPQHF. The nucleotide sequence is TGTGCCAGCAGCATTAGTCGGGGGGGCAATCAGCCCCAGCATTTT.